This TCR beta chain was identified during a study of T cells in localized non-small cell lung cancer. This table comes from immunoSEQ multiplex PCR, and its TCRdb copy is limited to in-frame clones, with some not included. In the table there are over 30,000 clones, roughly 90% of which are singletons. Findings and limits, study-wide: Uninvolved adjacent lung, not tumor, had the highest T cell clonality.

With regard to this clone: What it binds is not known.

Per germline, CDR1 SNHLY and CDR2 FYNNEI. The CDR3 is 16 residues long. The V gene end was trimmed by 5 bases and the J gene end by 5 bases; junction bases not matched to a gene: 9. This TCR was recovered from a man aged 35 to 70 with stage I lung adenocarcinoma. The chain recombines TRBV2 with TRBJ1-5; 10 positions match TRBD1. Sequenced here: peripheral blood, sampled before any cancer treatment. The CDR3 region is CASSNDRGPDDQPQHF. CDR3 sequence (DNA): TGTGCCAGCAGTAACGACAGGGGGCCTGACGATCAGCCCCAGCATTTT.